This T cell receptor (beta chain) derives from a study of cytomegalovirus exposure and HLA in healthy donors. Study-level background: Caucasian-associated ancestry cluster membership applied to about four fifths of around 400 genotyped donors.

This clone was seen a few times. The study ran its PCR with 60 Vbeta and 13 Jbeta primers. Produced via immunoSEQ multiplex PCR; TCRdb's table is partial and in-frame only. The sample yields around 190,000 clones, 79% seen once. Trimming left V 3 bases short and J 3 bases short, with 14 bases between. This CDR3 is 15 amino acids long. Germline assignment: CDR1 ENHRY and CDR2 SYGVKD. The sequence came from a woman in her forties or fifties in good health and CMV-seronegative. Sequencing was carried out using PBMCs. This chain joins TRBV10-3 and TRBJ1-1, with D tentatively TRBD1 (5 bases). CDR3 DNA sequence: TGTGCCATCAGTGATGGGGACGGGGGGTACACTGAAGCTTTCTTT. It specifies CAISDGDGGYTEAFF.